This entry concerns a single T cell receptor (beta chain). This record comes from a study of cytomegalovirus exposure and HLA in healthy donors. V dropped 1 base and J dropped 4; count of bases not matched to a gene: 6. Germline lookup yields CDR1 SEHNR and CDR2 FQNEAQ (reference sequence). This CDR3 contains 15 residues. With 60 Vbeta and 13 Jbeta primers, the PCR was carried out. Measured with immunoSEQ multiplex PCR; TCRdb has only the in-frame clones, and not every one. The sample holds approximately 110,000 clones; 15% are singletons and the top ten take 1.9%. Sequences were obtained from PBMCs. The chain uses TRBV7-9 and TRBJ1-2; 7 positions agree with TRBD1. This TCR came from a woman aged 18-29 years in good health and CMV-seronegative. The CDR3 loop is CASSLGQGVLYGYTF. DNA for the CDR3: TGTGCCAGCAGCTTAGGACAGGGCGTCCTCTATGGCTACACCTTC.